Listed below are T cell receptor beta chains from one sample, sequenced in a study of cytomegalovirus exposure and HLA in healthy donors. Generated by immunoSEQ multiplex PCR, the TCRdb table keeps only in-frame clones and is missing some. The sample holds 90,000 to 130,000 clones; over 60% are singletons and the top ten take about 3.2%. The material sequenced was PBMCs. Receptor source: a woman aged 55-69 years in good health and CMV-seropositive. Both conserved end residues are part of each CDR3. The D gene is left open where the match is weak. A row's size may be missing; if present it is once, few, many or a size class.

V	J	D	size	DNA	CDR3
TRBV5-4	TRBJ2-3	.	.	TGTGCCAGCAGCTCCCCTAGCACAGATACGCAGTATTTT	CASSSPSTDTQYF
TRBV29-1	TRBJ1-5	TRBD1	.	TGCAGCGTTCTGACAGGGGGCGTGAATCAGCCCCAGCATTTT	CSVLTGGVNQPQHF
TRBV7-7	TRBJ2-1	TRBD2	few	TGTGCTAGCAGCTACGGACTAGCGGCTTACAATGAGCAGTTCTTC	CASSYGLAAYNEQFF
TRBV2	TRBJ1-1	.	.	TGTGCCAGCAAGGTGGGGCCCATGAACACTGAAGCTTTCTTT	CASKVGPMNTEAFF
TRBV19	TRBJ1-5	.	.	TGTGCCAGTAGGGACAGACTCTCCCCCCAGCATTTT	CASRDRLSPQHF
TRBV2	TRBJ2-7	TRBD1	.	TGTGCCAGCAGGGACAGGAGCGAGCAGTACTTC	CASRDRSEQYF
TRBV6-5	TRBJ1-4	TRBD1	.	TGTGCCAGCAGGCCCCTGGACAGGGGATTTGAAAAACTGTTTTTT	CASRPLDRGFEKLFF
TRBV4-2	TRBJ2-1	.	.	TGTGCCAGCAGCCAAGACGTGATAGCCTACTACAATGAGCAGTTCTTC	CASSQDVIAYYNEQFF
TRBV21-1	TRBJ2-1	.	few	TGTGCCACCACTAGCGAGGAGGGTGGTGAGCAGTTCTTC	CATTSEEGGEQFF
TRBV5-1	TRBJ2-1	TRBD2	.	TGCGCCAGCAACACCGGGACTAGCAGGAATGAGCAGTTCTTC	CASNTGTSRNEQFF
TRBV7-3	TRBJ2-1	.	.	TGTGCCAGCAGCTTTAGGGGGAGCTCCTACAATGAGCAGTTCTTC	CASSFRGSSYNEQFF
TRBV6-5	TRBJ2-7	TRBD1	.	TGTGCCAGCAGTTACTCCGGGACAGGAACGAACTACGAGCAGTACTTC	CASSYSGTGTNYEQYF
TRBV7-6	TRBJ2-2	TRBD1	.	TGTGCCAGCATTACCGGGACAGGGGGATTCGGCGGGGAGCTGTTTTTT	CASITGTGGFGGELFF
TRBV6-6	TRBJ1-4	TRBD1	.	TGTGCCAGCAGACTCTTAGACAGGGATCGCGAAAAACTGTTTTTT	CASRLLDRDREKLFF
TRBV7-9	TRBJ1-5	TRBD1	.	TGTGCCAGCAGCTCGGGGGGGGACAGGGTTCAGCCCCAGCATTTT	CASSSGGDRVQPQHF
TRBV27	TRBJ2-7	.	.	TGTGCCAGCAGTTTGAGAGACTACCCCTACGAGCAGTACTTC	CASSLRDYPYEQYF
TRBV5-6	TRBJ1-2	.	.	TGTGCCAGCAGCCCTACAGGCAACTATGGCTACACCTTC	CASSPTGNYGYTF
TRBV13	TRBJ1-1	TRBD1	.	TGTGCCAGCAGGAACAGGGGCTCTGAAGCTTTCTTT	CASRNRGSEAFF
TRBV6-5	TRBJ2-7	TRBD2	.	TGTGCCAGCAGTTACCCGACTAGCGGGAGGGGCGAGCAGTACTTC	CASSYPTSGRGEQYF
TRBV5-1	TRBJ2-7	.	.	TGCGCCACTCAGAGAGACTTAACTCCCTACGAGCAGTACTTC	CATQRDLTPYEQYF
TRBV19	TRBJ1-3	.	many	TGTGCCAGTAGTAACCCACAGGGAAGCTCTGGAAACACCATATATTTT	CASSNPQGSSGNTIYF
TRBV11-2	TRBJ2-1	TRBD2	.	TGTGCCAGCAGCTTAGAGGGGACTAGCGGATACAATGAGCAGTTCTTC	CASSLEGTSGYNEQFF
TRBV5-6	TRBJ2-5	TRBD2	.	TGTGCCAGCAGGACGTGGGCGGGAGGTGGAGAGACCCAGTACTTC	CASRTWAGGGETQYF
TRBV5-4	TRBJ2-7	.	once	TGTGCCAGCAGCTTGGCGATCCCCAGCTCCTACGAGCAGTACTTC	CASSLAIPSSYEQYF
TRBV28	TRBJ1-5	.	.	TGTGCCAGCAGTTTATGGACTGACGCACGGCAGCCCCAGCATTTT	CASSLWTDARQPQHF
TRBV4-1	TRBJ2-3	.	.	TGCGCCAGCAGCCAACTCGGGGTTACTACGCAGTATTTT	CASSQLGVTTQYF
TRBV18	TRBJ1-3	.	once	TGTGCCAGCTCACCCGGACAGGGAAACACCATATATTTT	CASSPGQGNTIYF
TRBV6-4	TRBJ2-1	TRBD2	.	TGTGCCAGCAGTACGGCCGGGACTACCAACAATGAGCAGTTCTTC	CASSTAGTTNNEQFF
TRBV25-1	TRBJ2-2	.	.	TGTGCCAGCAGTGAATATGAGGCCGGGGAGCTGTTTTTT	CASSEYEAGELFF
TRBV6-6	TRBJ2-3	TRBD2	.	TGTGCCAGCAGTAAGACTAGCGGCACAGATACGCAGTATTTT	CASSKTSGTDTQYF
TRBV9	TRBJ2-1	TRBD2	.	TGTGCCAGCAGCGTAGGGGGGGGGACTAGCGGGAGGAGCTCCTACAATGAGCAGTTCTTC	CASSVGGGTSGRSSYNEQFF
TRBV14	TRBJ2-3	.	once	TGTGCCAGCAGCCAATTGCTCGGAGCTACGCAGTATTTT	CASSQLLGATQYF